This TCR beta chain is drawn from a study of OX40 agonist ivuxolimab in advanced cancers. Whole-study context: Ivuxolimab, which patients received intravenously every 2 weeks, was dosed at 0.01 to 10 mg/kg. Patients in dose escalation had liver, melanoma, kidney or head and neck cancers. A partial response was reached by three patients: one with hepatocellular carcinoma and two with cutaneous melanoma. Study-level points and caveats: Among the lowest peripheral clonal expansion occurred in 0.1-3.0 mg/kg partial responders.

Method: immunoSEQ multiplex PCR; TCRdb's copy keeps in-frame clones and lacks some. The sample has some 45,000 clones, 89% seen once. This clone was seen only once. The antigen is unknown. CDR3 length: 17 amino acids. Per germline, CDR1 SNHLY and CDR2 FYNNEI. V lost 7 bases to trimming and J lost 3 bases, with 25 bases between them. The sequence came from an adult with an advanced solid tumor such as melanoma, head and neck, liver or kidney cancer. Sequencing used CD4+ or CD8+ T cells sorted from blood, obtained in a trial of the OX40 agonist ivuxolimab. The V gene is TRBV2, the J gene TRBJ2-7; D may be TRBD2 (7 bases). CDR3 nucleotide sequence: TGTGCCAGCACCCCCCTCCTTCCGGGGGGCTCTTTCTACGAGCAGTACTTC. Translating gives CASTPLLPGGSFYEQYF. Together with reference TRBV2 and TRBJ2-7, the CDR3 gives the full variable domain: EPEVTQTPSHQVTQMGQEVILRCVPISNHLYFYWYRQILGQKVEFLVSFYNNEISEKSEIFDDQFSVERPDGSNFTLKIRSTKLEDSAMYFCASTPLLPGGSFYEQYFGPGTRLTVT.